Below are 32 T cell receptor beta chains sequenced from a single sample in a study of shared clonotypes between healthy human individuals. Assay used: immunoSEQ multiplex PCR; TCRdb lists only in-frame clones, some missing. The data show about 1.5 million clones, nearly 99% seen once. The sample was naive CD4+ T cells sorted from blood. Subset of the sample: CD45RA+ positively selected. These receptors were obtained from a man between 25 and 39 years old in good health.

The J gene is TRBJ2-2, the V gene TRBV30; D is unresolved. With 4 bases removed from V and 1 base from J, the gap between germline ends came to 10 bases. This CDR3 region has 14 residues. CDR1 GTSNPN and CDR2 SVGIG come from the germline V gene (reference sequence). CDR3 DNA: TGTGCCTGGACGGCCACCTTGAACACCGGGGAGCTGTTTTTT. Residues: CAWTATLNTGELFF.

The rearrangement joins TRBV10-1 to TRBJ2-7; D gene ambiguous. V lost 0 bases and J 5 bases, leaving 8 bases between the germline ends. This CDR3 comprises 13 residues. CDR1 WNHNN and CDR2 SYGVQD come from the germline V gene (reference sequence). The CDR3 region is CASSESGINEQYF. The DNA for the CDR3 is TGCGCCAGCAGTGAGTCAGGTATAAACGAGCAGTACTTC.

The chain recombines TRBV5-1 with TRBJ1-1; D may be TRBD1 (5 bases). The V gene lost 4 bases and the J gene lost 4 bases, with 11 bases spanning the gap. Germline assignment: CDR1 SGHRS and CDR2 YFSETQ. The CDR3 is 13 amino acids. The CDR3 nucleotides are TGCGCCAGCAGCACGGCGGGGACCACTGAAGCTTTCTTT. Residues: CASSTAGTTEAFF.

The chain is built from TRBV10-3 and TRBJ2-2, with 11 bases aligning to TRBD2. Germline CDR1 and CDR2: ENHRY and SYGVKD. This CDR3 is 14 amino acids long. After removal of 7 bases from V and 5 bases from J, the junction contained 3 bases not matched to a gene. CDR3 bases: TGTGCCATCACGGCTAGCGGGAGGACCGGGGAGCTGTTTTTT. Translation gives CAITASGRTGELFF.

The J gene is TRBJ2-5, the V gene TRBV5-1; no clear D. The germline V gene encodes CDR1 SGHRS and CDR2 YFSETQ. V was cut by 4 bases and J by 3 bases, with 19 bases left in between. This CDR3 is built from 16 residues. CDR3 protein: CASSRSDPSYKETQYF. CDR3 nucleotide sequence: TGCGCCAGCAGCCGATCGGACCCTTCCTATAAAGAGACCCAGTACTTC.

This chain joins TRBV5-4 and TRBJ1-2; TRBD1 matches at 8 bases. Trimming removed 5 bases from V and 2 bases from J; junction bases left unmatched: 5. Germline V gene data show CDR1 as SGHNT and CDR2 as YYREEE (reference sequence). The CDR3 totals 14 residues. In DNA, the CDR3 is TGTGCCAGCAGACAAGGACAGGGAAACTATGGCTACACCTTC. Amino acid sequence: CASRQGQGNYGYTF. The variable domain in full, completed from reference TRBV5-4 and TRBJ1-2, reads ETGVTQSPTHLIKTRGQQVTLRCSSQSGHNTVSWYQQALGQGPQFIFQYYREEENGRGNFPPRFSGLQFPNYSSELNVNALELDDSALYLCASRQGQGNYGYTFGSGTRLTVV.

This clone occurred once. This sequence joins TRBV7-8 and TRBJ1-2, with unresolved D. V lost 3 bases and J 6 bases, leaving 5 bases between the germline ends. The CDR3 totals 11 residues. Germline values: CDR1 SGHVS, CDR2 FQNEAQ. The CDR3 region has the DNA TGTGCCAGCAGCTTTGGGGATGGCTACACCTTC. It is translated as CASSFGDGYTF.

This CDR3 reads CASSPRLGPNYGYTF. The CDR3 nucleotides are TGTGCCAGCAGCCCCAGGTTAGGGCCTAACTATGGCTACACCTTC. The chain links TRBV9 to TRBJ1-2; D unclear. Germline V lookup: CDR1 SGDLS, CDR2 YYNGEE. This CDR3 has 15 amino acids. Deletions cut 4 bases from V and 0 bases from J, with 13 bases between.

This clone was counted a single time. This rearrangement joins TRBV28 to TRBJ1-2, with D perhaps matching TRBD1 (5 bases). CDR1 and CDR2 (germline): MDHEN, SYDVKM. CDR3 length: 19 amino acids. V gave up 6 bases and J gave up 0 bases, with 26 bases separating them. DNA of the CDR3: TGTGCCAGCAGGCGACAACCCCCAGGGCCTTCTTTAGCTAACTATGGCTACACCTTC. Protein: CASRRQPPGPSLANYGYTF.

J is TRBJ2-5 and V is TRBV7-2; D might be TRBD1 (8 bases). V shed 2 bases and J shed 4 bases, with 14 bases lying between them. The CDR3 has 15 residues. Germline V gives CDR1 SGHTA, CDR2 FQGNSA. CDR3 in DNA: TGTGCCAGCAGCTTATCGACAGGGGAGGGAGAGACCCAGTACTTC. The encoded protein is CASSLSTGEGETQYF.

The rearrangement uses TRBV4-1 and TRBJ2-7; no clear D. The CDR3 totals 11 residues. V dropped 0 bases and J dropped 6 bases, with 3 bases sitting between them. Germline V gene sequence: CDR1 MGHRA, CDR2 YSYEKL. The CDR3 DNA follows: TGCGCCAGCAGCCAAGATTCCGAGCAGTACTTC. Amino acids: CASSQDSEQYF.

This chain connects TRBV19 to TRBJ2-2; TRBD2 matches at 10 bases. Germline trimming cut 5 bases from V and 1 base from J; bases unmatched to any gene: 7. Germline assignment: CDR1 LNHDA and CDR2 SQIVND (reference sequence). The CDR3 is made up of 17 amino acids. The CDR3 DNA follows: TGTGCCAGTAGTGGTACGGCTAGCGGGAGGAACACCGGGGAGCTGTTTTTT. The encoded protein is CASSGTASGRNTGELFF.

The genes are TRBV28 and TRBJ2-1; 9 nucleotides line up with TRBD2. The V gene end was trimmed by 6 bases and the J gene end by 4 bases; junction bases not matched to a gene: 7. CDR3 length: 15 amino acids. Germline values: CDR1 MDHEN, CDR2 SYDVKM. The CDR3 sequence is CASSVLAGQYNEQFF. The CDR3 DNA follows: TGTGCCAGCAGCGTACTAGCGGGTCAGTACAATGAGCAGTTCTTC.

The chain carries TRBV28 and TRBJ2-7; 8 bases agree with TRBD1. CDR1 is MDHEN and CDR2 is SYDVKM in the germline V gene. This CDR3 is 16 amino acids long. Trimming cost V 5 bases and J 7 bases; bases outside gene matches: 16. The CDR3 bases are TGTGCCAGCAGTATACCGACAGGGGCTGGGACTGGGGAGCAGTACTTC. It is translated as CASSIPTGAGTGEQYF.

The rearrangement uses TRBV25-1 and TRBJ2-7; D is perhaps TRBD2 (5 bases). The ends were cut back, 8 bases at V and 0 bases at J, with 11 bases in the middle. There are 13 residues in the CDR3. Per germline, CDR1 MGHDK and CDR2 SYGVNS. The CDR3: CASSRGSSYEQYF. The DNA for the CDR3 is TGTGCCAGCTCCCGAGGGAGCTCCTACGAGCAGTACTTC.

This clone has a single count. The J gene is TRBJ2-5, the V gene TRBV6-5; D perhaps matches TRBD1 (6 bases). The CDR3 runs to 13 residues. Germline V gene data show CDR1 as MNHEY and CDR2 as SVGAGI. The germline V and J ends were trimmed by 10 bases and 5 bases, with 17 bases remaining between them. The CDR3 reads CATSAGTPETQYF. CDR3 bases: TGTGCCACTTCCGCCGGGACACCCGAGACCCAGTACTTC.

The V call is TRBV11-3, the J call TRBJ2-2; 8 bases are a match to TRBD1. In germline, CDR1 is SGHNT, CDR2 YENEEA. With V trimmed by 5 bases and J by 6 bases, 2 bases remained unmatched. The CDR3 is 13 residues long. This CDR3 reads CASSRRGPGELFF. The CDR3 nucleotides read TGTGCCAGCAGCCGCAGGGGGCCCGGGGAGCTGTTTTTT.

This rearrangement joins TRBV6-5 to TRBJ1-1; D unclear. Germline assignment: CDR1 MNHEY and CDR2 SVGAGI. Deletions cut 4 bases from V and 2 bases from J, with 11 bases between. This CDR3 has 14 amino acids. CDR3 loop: CASSSSGSNTEAFF. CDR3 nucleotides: TGTGCCAGCAGTTCCTCAGGAAGTAACACTGAAGCTTTCTTT.

CDR3 nucleotide sequence: TGTGCCAGCAGCCGAAGAAGCCCAGATACGCAGTATTTT. Its translation is CASSRRSPDTQYF. The chain has TRBV27 and TRBJ2-3; D is unclear. Trimming stripped 6 bases from V and 4 bases from J, with 11 bases between. This CDR3 comprises 13 residues. Germline V lookup: CDR1 MNHEY, CDR2 SMNVEV (reference sequence).

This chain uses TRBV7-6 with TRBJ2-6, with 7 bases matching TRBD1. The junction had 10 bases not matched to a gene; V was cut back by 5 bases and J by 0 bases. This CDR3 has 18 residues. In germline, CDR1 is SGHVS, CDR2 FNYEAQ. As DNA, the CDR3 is TGTGCCAGCAGCCCGCCACAGGGGAAGAGCTCTGGGGCCAACGTCCTGACTTTC. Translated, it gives CASSPPQGKSSGANVLTF.

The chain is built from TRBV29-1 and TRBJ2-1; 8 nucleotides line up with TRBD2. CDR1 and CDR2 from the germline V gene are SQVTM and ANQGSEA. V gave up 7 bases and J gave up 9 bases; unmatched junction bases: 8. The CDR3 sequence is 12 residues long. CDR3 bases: TGCAGCGGGGGAGCGGGAGCGGGTGAGCAGTTCTTC. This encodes CSGGAGAGEQFF.

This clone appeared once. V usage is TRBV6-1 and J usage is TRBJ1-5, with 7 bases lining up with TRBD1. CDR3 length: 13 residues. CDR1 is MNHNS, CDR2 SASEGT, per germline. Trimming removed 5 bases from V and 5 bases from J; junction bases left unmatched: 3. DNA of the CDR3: TGTGCCAGCAGTTCAGGGGGGTATCAGCCCCAGCATTTT. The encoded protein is CASSSGGYQPQHF.

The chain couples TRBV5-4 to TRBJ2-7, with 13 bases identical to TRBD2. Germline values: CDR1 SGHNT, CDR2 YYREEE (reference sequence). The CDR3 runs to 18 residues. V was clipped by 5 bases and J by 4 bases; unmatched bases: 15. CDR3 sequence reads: CASSKGGTSGNGKYEQYF. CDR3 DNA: TGTGCCAGCAGTAAAGGGGGGACTAGCGGGAACGGAAAGTACGAGCAGTACTTC.

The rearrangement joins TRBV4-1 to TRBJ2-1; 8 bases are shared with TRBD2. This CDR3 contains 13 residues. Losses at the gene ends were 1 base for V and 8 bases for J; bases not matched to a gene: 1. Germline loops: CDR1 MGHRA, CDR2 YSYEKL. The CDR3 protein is CASSQVREDEQFF. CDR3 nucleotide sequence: TGCGCCAGCAGCCAAGTGCGGGAGGATGAGCAGTTCTTC.

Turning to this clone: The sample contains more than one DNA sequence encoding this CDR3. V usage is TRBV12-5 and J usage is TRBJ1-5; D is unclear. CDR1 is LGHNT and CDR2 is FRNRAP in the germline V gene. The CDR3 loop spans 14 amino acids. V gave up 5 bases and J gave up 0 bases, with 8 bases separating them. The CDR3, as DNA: TGTGCTAGTGGTCCCGGGGATAGCAATCAGCCCCAGCATTTT. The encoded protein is CASGPGDSNQPQHF.

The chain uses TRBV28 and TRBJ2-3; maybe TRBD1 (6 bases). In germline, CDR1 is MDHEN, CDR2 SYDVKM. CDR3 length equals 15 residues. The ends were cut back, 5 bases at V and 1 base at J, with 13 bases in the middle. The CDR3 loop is CASSQSQGRTDTQYF. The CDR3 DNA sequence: TGTGCCAGCAGTCAGAGTCAGGGGCGCACAGATACGCAGTATTTT.

The CDR3 region has the DNA TGTGCCAGCAGTTTAGTTTCAGGGTTTAACCGCAATCAGCCCCAGCATTTT. Translated: CASSLVSGFNRNQPQHF. The chain has TRBV28 and TRBJ1-5; maybe TRBD1 (5 bases). The germline V and J ends were trimmed by 2 bases and 2 bases, with 16 bases remaining between them. The CDR3 covers 17 residues. Germline loops: CDR1 MDHEN, CDR2 SYDVKM.

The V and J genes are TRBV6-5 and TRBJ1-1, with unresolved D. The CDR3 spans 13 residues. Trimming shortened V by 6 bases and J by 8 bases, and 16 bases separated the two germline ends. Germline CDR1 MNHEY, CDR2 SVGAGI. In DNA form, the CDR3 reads TGTGCCAGCAGGCTTACACCCCCTCAAGAAGCTTTCTTT. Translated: CASRLTPPQEAFF.

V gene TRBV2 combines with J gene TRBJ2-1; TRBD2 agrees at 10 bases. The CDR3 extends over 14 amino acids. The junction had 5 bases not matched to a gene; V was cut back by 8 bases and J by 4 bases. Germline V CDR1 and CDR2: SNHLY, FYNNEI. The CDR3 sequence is CASALAGAYNEQFF. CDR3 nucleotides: TGTGCCAGCGCCCTAGCGGGGGCTTACAATGAGCAGTTCTTC.

The CDR3 region has the DNA TGTGCCAGCAAGCAGGACAATGAGCAGTTCTTC. It yields the protein CASKQDNEQFF. This sequence joins TRBV28 and TRBJ2-1; D uncertain. The CDR3 covers 11 residues. Trimming removed 7 bases at V and 5 bases at J, with 6 bases between. Germline V CDR1 and CDR2: MDHEN, SYDVKM.

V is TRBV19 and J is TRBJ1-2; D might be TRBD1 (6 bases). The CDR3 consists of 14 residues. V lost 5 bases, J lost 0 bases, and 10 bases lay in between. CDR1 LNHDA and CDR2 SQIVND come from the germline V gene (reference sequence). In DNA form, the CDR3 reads TGTGCCAGTAGTCCGGACAGCTCTAACTATGGCTACACCTTC. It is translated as CASSPDSSNYGYTF.

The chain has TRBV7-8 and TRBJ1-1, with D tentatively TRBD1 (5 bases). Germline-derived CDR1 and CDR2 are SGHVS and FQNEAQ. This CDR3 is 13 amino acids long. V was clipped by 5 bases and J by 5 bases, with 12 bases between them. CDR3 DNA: TGTGCCAGCAGCCGCCAGACAGAAACTGAAGCTTTCTTT. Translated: CASSRQTETEAFF.